Listed here are 19 T cell receptor beta chains from one sample, sequenced in a study of CD8 T cells in Susac syndrome. RNA totalling 0.5 to 1 ug underwent reverse transcription with random hexamers. TCRdb re-called the immunoSEQ multiplex PCR reads through MiXCR, storing one row per CDR3 protein. The sample records about 240,000 distinct CDR3 sequences, 95% to 97% being singletons. Source material: CD4+ T cells from PBMCs. Source of these receptors: a human donor with Susac syndrome.

V is TRBV25-1 and J is TRBJ2-7, with D unresolved. Trimming took off 3 bases at V and 4 bases at J, with 4 bases between the two ends. Germline CDR1 is MGHDK and CDR2 is SYGVNS. This CDR3 has 11 residues. The CDR3 DNA reads TGTGCCAGCAGTGATTGGTACGAGCAGTACTTC. This translates into CASSDWYEQYF.

This chain connects TRBV12-3 or TRBV12-4 to TRBJ2-7; 11 nucleotides match TRBD2. The CDR3 sequence is 15 residues long. V lost 6 bases to trimming and J lost 4 bases; unmatched junction nucleotides: 8. This CDR3 is CASSPGLAGRYEQYF. The CDR3 bases are TGTGCCAGCAGCCCCGGACTAGCGGGCCGGTACGAGCAGTACTTC.

The V and J genes are TRBV18 and TRBJ2-7, with D perhaps TRBD1 or TRBD2 (5 bases each). V lost 2 bases and J lost 13, with 21 bases in between. This CDR3 has 14 amino acids. Germline V CDR1 and CDR2: KGHSH, LQKENI. The CDR3 nucleotides are TGTGCCAGCTCACCAACCTCAACGTCCCAGAGGGGATACTTC. It encodes CASSPTSTSQRGYF. The variable domain in full, completed from reference TRBV18 and TRBJ2-7, reads NAGVMQNPRHLVRRRGQEARLRCSPMKGHSHVYWYRQLPEEGLKFMVYLQKENIIDESGMPKERFSAEFPKEGPSILRIQQVVRGDSAAYFCASSPTSTSQRGYFGPGTRLTVT.

The CDR3: CSVEAGGQGRAFF. CDR3 bases: TGCAGCGTTGAAGCTGGGGGACAGGGTCGAGCTTTCTTT. The V call is TRBV29-1, the J call TRBJ1-1, with TRBD1 matching over 9 bases. V lost 1 base and J lost 10; bases outside the gene matches: 7. The germline gives CDR1 SQVTM, CDR2 ANQGSEA. The CDR3 has 13 amino acids. Full variable domain (outside the CDR3, taken from reference TRBV29-1 and TRBJ1-1): SAVISQKPSRDICQRGTSLTIQCQVDSQVTMMFWYRQQPGQSLTLIATANQGSEATYESGFVIDKFPISRPNLTFSTLTVSNMSPEDSSIYLCSVEAGGQGRAFFGQGTRLTVV.

The V gene is TRBV25-1, the J gene TRBJ2-1, with D uncertain. Trimming cost V 2 bases and J 4 bases, with 15 bases left between them. This CDR3 region has 16 residues. Germline CDR1 reads MGHDK; CDR2 reads SYGVNS. CDR3 sequence (DNA): TGTGCCAGCAGTGAACGGTTTAAGACGGCTTACAATGAGCAGTTCTTC. Protein sequence: CASSERFKTAYNEQFF.

The CDR3 coding sequence is TGCAGTGCTAGAGATTTGGCGGTTACCTACGAGCAGTACTTC. Protein: CSARDLAVTYEQYF. The chain combines TRBV20-1 with TRBJ2-7; D unresolved. CDR1 is DFQATT, CDR2 SNEGSKA, per germline (reference sequence). V lost 0 bases, J lost 2 bases, and 11 bases lay in between. The CDR3 spans 14 residues.

CDR3 protein: CASSPGGGRFVDTQYF. DNA of the CDR3: TGCGCCAGCAGCCCCGGGGGCGGGAGGTTCGTAGATACGCAGTATTTT. The chain combines TRBV4-1 with TRBJ2-3; TRBD2 matches at 8 bases. The CDR3 loop spans 16 amino acids. CDR1 is MGHRA and CDR2 is YSYEKL in the germline V gene. Trimming removed 4 bases from V and 5 bases from J; junction bases left unmatched: 11.

The gene calls are TRBV4-1 and TRBJ2-7, with 7 positions matching TRBD2. The CDR3 covers 16 residues. J was trimmed by 9 bases and V by 1 base; bases with no gene match: 15. Germline CDR1 MGHRA, CDR2 YSYEKL. The CDR3 reads CASSQVALAGPRGQYF. The CDR3 nucleotides read TGCGCCAGCAGCCAAGTGGCATTAGCGGGTCCCCGGGGGCAGTACTTC.

The J gene is TRBJ2-2, the V gene TRBV5-1, with 9 bases that match TRBD1. Germline-derived CDR1 and CDR2 are SGHRS and YFSETQ. V lost 5 bases, J lost 6 bases, and 5 bases stayed unmatched. CDR3 length: 14 amino acids. CDR3 loop: CASRGQGFAGELFF. The CDR3 DNA sequence: TGCGCCAGCAGAGGACAGGGGTTTGCCGGGGAGCTGTTTTTT.

CDR3: CASSLNTGGGTEAFF. CDR3 nucleotides: TGTGCCAGCAGCCTTAACACAGGGGGAGGAACTGAAGCTTTCTTT. V and J are TRBV3-1 and TRBJ1-1; 8 nucleotides agree with TRBD1. V gave up 4 bases and J gave up 5 bases; unmatched junction bases: 9. Per the germline V gene, CDR1 is LGHDT and CDR2 is YNNKEL (reference sequence). This CDR3 is 15 amino acids long.

The gene calls are TRBV7-3 and TRBJ2-1; D call uncertain. CDR1 and CDR2 from the germline V gene are SGHTA and FQGTGA. The CDR3 sequence is 11 residues long. The V end was cut by 5 bases, the J end by 7 bases, with 6 bases between. As DNA, the CDR3 is TGTGCCAGCAGCCAGTCGAATGAGCAGTTCTTC. It translates to CASSQSNEQFF.

The chain carries TRBV11-2 and TRBJ2-4; no firm D call. The CDR3 is 15 amino acids. Germline V gene data show CDR1 as SGHAT and CDR2 as FQNNGV. V lost 4 bases and J 9 bases, leaving 19 bases between the germline ends. CDR3 nucleotide sequence: TGTGCCAGCAGCTCCCCAAAGGGTGTTAGGCCCATTCAGTACTTC. It is translated as CASSSPKGVRPIQYF.

The chain joins TRBV11-2 to TRBJ1-4; the D is unclear. This CDR3 spans 14 amino acids. Germline V gene sequence: CDR1 SGHAT, CDR2 FQNNGV. The V and J ends lost 5 bases and 4 bases respectively, with 11 bases between them. CDR3 protein: CASSRTVFNEKLFF. In DNA, the CDR3 is TGTGCCAGCAGCCGCACAGTTTTTAATGAAAAACTGTTTTTT.

This clonotype appeared once. This CDR3 reads CASSLAKDQYF. CDR3 coding DNA: TGTGCCAGCAGCCTCGCCAAGGACCAGTACTTC. The chain uses TRBV28 and TRBJ2-5; no reliable D call. Germline V CDR1 and CDR2: MDHEN, SYDVKM. The CDR3 is 11 residues long. V lost 6 bases and J 10 bases, leaving 12 bases between the germline ends.

The genes are TRBV10-3 and TRBJ2-1; no definite D call. This CDR3 region has 12 residues. With 7 bases removed from V and 6 bases from J, the gap between germline ends came to 10 bases. The germline V gene encodes CDR1 ENHRY and CDR2 SYGVKD. Here the CDR3 DNA reads TGTGCCATCAAAGGCTCTTCCAATGAGCAGTTCTTC. It codes for CAIKGSSNEQFF.

The chain links TRBV4-1 to TRBJ2-1, with 7 bases fitting TRBD2. The CDR3 runs to 20 residues. V lost 0 bases to trimming and J lost 4 bases; unmatched junction nucleotides: 18. Germline V gene sequence: CDR1 MGHRA, CDR2 YSYEKL. The CDR3 coding sequence is TGCGCCAGCAGCCAAGACGGTTTGGCCGCGGGCGGGGGAAATTACAATGAGCAGTTCTTC. It yields the protein CASSQDGLAAGGGNYNEQFF.

V is TRBV7-3 and J is TRBJ2-2; D possibly corresponds to TRBD1 (6 bases). Between the trimmed V and J ends, which lost 9 bases and 2 bases, there was a span of 13 bases. The CDR3 covers 14 residues. The germline V gene encodes CDR1 SGHTA and CDR2 FQGTGA. The DNA of the CDR3 is TGTGCCAGACTGGACAGCCCTAACACCGGGGAGCTGTTTTTT. Its translation: CARLDSPNTGELFF.

This clonotype occurred once. V is TRBV6-4 and J is TRBJ2-3; D unresolved. This CDR3 comprises 15 residues. The germline CDR1 and CDR2 sequences are MRHNA and SNTAGT. Between the trimmed V and J ends, which lost 6 bases and 3 bases, there was a span of 16 bases. The CDR3 nucleotides are TGTGCCAGCAGCACCGAGGCTAGTAGGACAGATACGCAGTATTTT. Translation: CASSTEASRTDTQYF.

The genes are TRBV18 and TRBJ1-5; D unclear. V was cut by 2 bases and J by 1 base, with 9 bases left in between. This CDR3 is built from 15 residues. Germline CDR1 is KGHSH and CDR2 is LQKENI. CDR3 nucleotide sequence: TGTGCCAGCTCACCAGAGGTGGGAAGCAATCAGCCCCAGCATTTT. This translates into CASSPEVGSNQPQHF.